The 16 T cell receptor beta chains below come from one sample, sequenced in a study of blood T cell repertoires in COVID-19. TCRdb's table, derived via immunoSEQ multiplex PCR, lists solely in-frame clones and lacks some. The sample carries over 25,000 clones, approximately 84% recorded once. What was sequenced was peripheral blood. The receptors were sampled from a woman older than 75 with acute or convalescent COVID-19.

The chain has TRBV30 and TRBJ1-2; D is perhaps TRBD1 (5 bases). CDR1 and CDR2 from the germline V gene are GTSNPN and SVGIG (reference sequence). Trimming took 3 bases from V and 4 from J, leaving 18 bases between them. The CDR3 extends over 15 amino acids. Here the CDR3 reads CAWRGGRTFSYGYTF. CDR3 nucleotides: TGTGCCTGGAGGGGGGGACGAACCTTTTCCTATGGCTACACCTTC.

Only one count was recorded for this clone. V is TRBV5-1 and J is TRBJ2-1; TRBD2 matches at 13 bases. Losses at the gene ends were 0 bases for V and 7 bases for J; bases not matched to a gene: 4. The CDR3 spans 16 residues. Germline-derived CDR1 and CDR2 are SGHRS and YFSETQ. This CDR3 is CASSLVGTSGINEQFF. CDR3 DNA sequence: TGCGCCAGCAGCTTGGTCGGGACTAGCGGGATAAATGAGCAGTTCTTC.

V gene TRBV28 combines with J gene TRBJ1-4; possible D gene TRBD1, 5 bases. Germline V gives CDR1 MDHEN, CDR2 SYDVKM. This CDR3 comprises 14 residues. The V gene lost 2 bases and the J gene lost 8 bases, with 12 bases spanning the gap. The CDR3: CASSLVVGREKLFF. The DNA for the CDR3 is TGTGCCAGCAGTTTAGTGGTGGGGCGGGAAAAACTGTTTTTT.

V usage is TRBV14 and J usage is TRBJ2-5; possible D gene TRBD1, 5 bases. Germline V gene data show CDR1 as SGHDN and CDR2 as FVKESK. The CDR3 consists of 15 residues. V lost 4 bases, J lost 0 bases, and 12 bases lay in between. The CDR3 nucleotides read TGTGCCAGCAGCCCCCGGCAGGGCTACCAAGAGACCCAGTACTTC. Its protein is CASSPRQGYQETQYF.

This clone has a count of ten or more. V gene TRBV4-3 combines with J gene TRBJ2-2; 8 bases align to TRBD1. Per germline, CDR1 LGHNA and CDR2 YSLEER. The CDR3 totals 14 residues. V lost 5 bases to trimming and J lost 7 bases; unmatched junction nucleotides: 6. The CDR3 loop reads CASSAGGMGGELFF. The CDR3 coding sequence is TGCGCCAGCAGCGCAGGGGGCATGGGCGGGGAGCTGTTTTTT.

V usage is TRBV5-4 and J usage is TRBJ2-3; D might be TRBD1 (6 bases). The germline V gene encodes CDR1 SGHNT and CDR2 YYREEE (reference sequence). There are 16 residues in the CDR3. V gave up 5 bases and J gave up 0 bases, with 16 bases separating them. As DNA, the CDR3 is TGTGCCAGCAGGCCAGCCGGGACACCTAGCACAGATACGCAGTATTTT. It translates to CASRPAGTPSTDTQYF. Looking up the rest from reference TRBV5-4 and TRBJ2-3 gives the full variable domain: ETGVTQSPTHLIKTRGQQVTLRCSSQSGHNTVSWYQQALGQGPQFIFQYYREEENGRGNFPPRFSGLQFPNYSSELNVNALELDDSALYLCASRPAGTPSTDTQYFGPGTRLTVL.

This clone has a single count. In the same sample, other DNA sequences code for this CDR3. J is TRBJ2-1 and V is TRBV5-4; 7 bases are shared with TRBD2. V was pared by 2 bases and J by 4 bases, with 6 bases of the junction left unmatched. The CDR3 spans 15 residues. The germline CDR1 and CDR2 sequences are SGHNT and YYREEE (reference sequence). The CDR3 sequence is CASSFIAGEYNEQFF. The CDR3 nucleotides are TGTGCCAGCAGCTTCATCGCGGGAGAGTACAATGAGCAGTTCTTC.

The chain uses TRBV11-2 and TRBJ1-4; D call uncertain. V shed 6 bases and J shed 8 bases, with 13 bases lying between them. Germline CDR1 and CDR2: SGHAT and FQNNGV. The CDR3 spans 13 residues. The CDR3 DNA sequence: TGTGCCAGCAGTTTGGCCCACGGGGAAAAACTGTTTTTT. Encoded protein: CASSLAHGEKLFF.

This chain connects TRBV28 to TRBJ1-1, with D perhaps TRBD1 (6 bases). The germline gives CDR1 MDHEN, CDR2 SYDVKM. Between the trimmed V and J ends, which lost 3 bases and 0 bases, there was a span of 8 bases. CDR3 length equals 14 residues. Here the CDR3 DNA reads TGTGCCAGCAGTTTGGGACACTTGAACACTGAAGCTTTCTTT. Encoded protein: CASSLGHLNTEAFF.

The chain has TRBV11-2 and TRBJ2-3; D is perhaps TRBD2 (6 bases). Trimming stripped 5 bases from V and 8 bases from J, with 23 bases between. Germline loops: CDR1 SGHAT, CDR2 FQNNGV. The CDR3 consists of 16 residues. This CDR3 is CASSTPEDYPRGTQYF. The CDR3 DNA reads as TGTGCCAGCAGCACCCCCGAGGACTACCCTCGCGGTACGCAGTATTTT.

The V call is TRBV11-3, the J call TRBJ2-3; no reliable D call. The CDR3 has 14 amino acids. Between the trimmed V and J ends, which lost 3 bases and 1 base, there was a span of 8 bases. Germline CDR1 SGHNT, CDR2 YENEEA. In DNA, the CDR3 is TGTGCCAGCAGCTTTAGGAGCGGCACAGATACGCAGTATTTT. It yields the protein CASSFRSGTDTQYF.

The chain links TRBV5-1 to TRBJ1-2, with TRBD1 matching 7 bases. This CDR3 has 14 residues. CDR1 is SGHRS, CDR2 YFSETQ, per germline. V trimming: 2 bases; J trimming: 5 bases; junction bases outside the gene matches: 6. The DNA of the CDR3 is TGCGCCAGCAGCTTCTTACAGGGGCAGTATGGCTACACCTTC. It specifies CASSFLQGQYGYTF.

The chain carries TRBV9 and TRBJ1-6; no definite D call. CDR1 SGDLS and CDR2 YYNGEE come from the germline V gene. The CDR3 runs to 15 residues. V lost 0 bases and J 6 bases, leaving 10 bases between the germline ends. CDR3 sequence reads: CASSVAGLFNSPLHF. The DNA for the CDR3 is TGTGCCAGCAGCGTAGCAGGACTCTTTAATTCACCCCTCCACTTT. The whole variable domain, remainder taken from reference TRBV9 and TRBJ1-6, is DSGVTQTPKHLITATGQRVTLRCSPRSGDLSVYWYQQSLDQGLQFLIQYYNGEERAKGNILERFSAQQFPDLHSELNLSSLELGDSALYFCASSVAGLFNSPLHFGNGTRLTVT.

The chain recombines TRBV3-1 (or the pseudogene TRBV3-2) with TRBJ1-6; 8 nucleotides agree with TRBD1. V dropped 4 bases and J dropped 10; count of bases not matched to a gene: 6. The germline CDR1 and CDR2 sequences are LGHDT and YNNKEL (reference sequence). The CDR3 length is 14 residues. CDR3 nucleotides: TGTGCCAGCAGCCTGACAGGGGTCGAATCACCCCTCCACTTT. Its translation is CASSLTGVESPLHF.

This chain connects TRBV2 to TRBJ1-6; TRBD1 aligns across 7 bases. The CDR3 totals 15 residues. Trimming took 6 bases from V and 7 from J; bases not matched to a gene: 9. Germline CDR1 is SNHLY and CDR2 is FYNNEI. The CDR3 DNA is TGTGCCAGCAGCCCCCAGGGGGGAACCAATTCACCCCTCCACTTT. It specifies CASSPQGGTNSPLHF.

The table lists this clone with a few counts. J is TRBJ1-2 and V is TRBV19; possible D gene TRBD1, 6 bases. CDR3 length: 16 amino acids. Germline CDR1 and CDR2: LNHDA and SQIVND (reference sequence). V was clipped by 2 bases and J by 4 bases, with 17 bases between them. The CDR3 bases are TGTGCCAGTAGTATATTTGCCCTGGGGGCAACCTATGGCTACACCTTC. This sequence encodes CASSIFALGATYGYTF.